This section outlines one T cell receptor (beta chain) sequence together with its context. The antigen it binds to is not known. Nothing much larger sits one base from this clone, and base qualities are not available. This specimen belongs to a study of monozygotic twins with cystic fibrosis (dated by TCRdb to 2020 to 2022). Background on the whole study: About 3 micrograms of fragmented DNA went through around 14 PCR cycles to produce barcoded libraries. The study compared TCR beta repertoires within and between 16 monozygotic twin pairs with cystic fibrosis to assess genetic influence on V and J gene usage. Made up mostly of children and adolescents, the cohort included ten female and six male twin pairs ranging in age from roughly 2.0 to 40 years, with a median of about 9.2 years. On the day blood was drawn, the twins' weight-for-height and FEVPerc (FEV1 disease centile) were ranked against those of the approximately 990 cohort participants. Data for three of the twin pairs had previously been reported in another context.

TCR beta CDR3 regions were amplified by multiplex PCR using the immunoSEQ immune profiling system, following the manufacturer's instructions. An Illumina NextSeq system was used to carry out the sequencing. The study's own analysis went as follows. Sequence data were processed on the immunoSEQ Analyzer platform, and clonality was computed as the square root of Simpson's index of productive rearrangements. Similarity in V and J usage was quantified by Jensen-Shannon distance, and CDR3 generation probabilities were calculated with OLGA. Shared CDR3 sequences were searched against the immuneACCESS database (August 2020) and VDJdb (December 2020). The immuneACCESS repertoire file appears here via TCRdb, limited to in-frame rearrangements. These files lack a portion of the clones; in checked studies, under half of the deficit traces to unresolved V genes, and the cause of the others is not known. The DNA gave D and trimming, while V, J and clone size come from that table. The sample data list about 32,000 clones, and around 96% of these were observed just once. 0.17% of the sample is taken by the ten largest.

The twin pairs came from the European Cystic Fibrosis Twin and Sibling Study Cohort, which recruited patients from 150 to 200 CF clinics across 14 European countries. Zygosity and CFTR genotype were confirmed in-house, and zygosity was tested by multiplex PCR of nine short tandem repeat loci. Peripheral blood was taken from each twin, and clinical parameters were recorded on the day of blood sampling. Genomic DNA was isolated from peripheral blood cells with phenol/chloroform and kept in TE buffer at 4 degrees C. CDR1 and CDR2, looked up from the germline V gene, are MDHEN and SYDVKM. V loses 5 bases, J loses 0 bases, and the germline ends lie 15 bases apart. The CDR3, cysteine through phenylalanine, is 16 amino acids long. Only the CDR3 DNA stays, 48 bases, in frame from base 1. Beyond this particular receptor, the publication reports: V gene usage was most similar to the co-twin for 13 of 16 pairs, and J usage for 8 of 16 pairs, suggesting genetic constraints. No association turned up between shared CDR3 numbers and age, concordance or disease severity, and the cohort was small. Simpson clonality was generally low (median about 0.01), which suggests a naive-dominated repertoire, and clonality was higher in the most severely affected patients. Sharing of nucleotide-identical clonotypes was significantly greater within monozygotic CF twin pairs than between unrelated CF individuals (P = 0.000026, Mann-Whitney).

The sequence was obtained from a girl aged 2 to 10 with cystic fibrosis. The source material was blood. In this chain, TRBV28 is recombined with TRBJ2-3; the D segment could be TRBD1, given 8 matching bases. The CDR3 reads as follows: CASSATGGVSTDTQYF. The sequenced DNA is TGTGCCAGCAGTGCCACAGGGGGGGTTAGCACAGATACGCAGTATTTT.